This T cell receptor (beta chain) was sequenced in a study of shared clonotypes between healthy human individuals. Study-level background: Researchers assigned three CD4 naive, three CD4 memory, two CD8 naive and one CD8 memory plate to each donor.

A remark on this clone: The antigen remains undetermined.

Study-level points and caveats: Clonotypes shared by all four donors outscored non-shared clonotypes in generation probability.

The germline V gene encodes CDR1 SGHAT and CDR2 FQDESV (reference sequence). V was pared by 5 bases and J by 13 bases, with 15 bases between. CDR3 length: 12 amino acids. The run depth of the assay was deep. Original processing methods: In the immunoSEQ data, sequences were junction-only and lacked quality scores, so filtering differed. Some clones are missing from TCRdb's copy, which holds only in-frame ones; the method was immunoSEQ multiplex PCR. V and J calls plus clone size are reproduced from that table; the DNA served to infer D and trimming. The repertoire includes 2 million to 2.5 million clones, more than 90% of them detected once, and over 0.1% sits in the top ten.

The sequenced material came from naive CD4+ T cells sorted from blood. Sample subset: CD45RA+ positively selected. The sequence was obtained from a man between 18 and 35 years old in good health. The V gene is TRBV11-1, the J gene TRBJ2-1, with D possibly being TRBD1 or TRBD2 (7 bases each). CDR3 residues: CASSQTGRGQFF. The CDR3 region has the DNA TGTGCCAGCAGCCAGACAGGGAGGGGACAGTTCTTC.